This TCR beta chain comes out of a study of cytomegalovirus exposure and HLA in healthy donors. Study conclusions and caveats: In a later analysis, donors in an Asian-associated ancestry cluster reportedly had fewer N-insertions in productive TCRs than the cohort mean.

The germline gives CDR1 MDHEN, CDR2 SYDVKM. This CDR3 has 15 amino acids. Trimming cost V 8 bases and J 0 bases, with 17 bases left between them. The PCR was carried out with 60 Vbeta primers and 13 Jbeta primers. Repertoires were generated with immunoSEQ multiplex PCR, while TCRdb's copy carries only in-frame clones and drops some. The sample records around 150,000 clones, 75% to 85% being singletons. A word on this clone: The antigen is not known.

This TCR was recovered from a female donor in good health and CMV-seropositive. V gene TRBV28 combines with J gene TRBJ2-7, with D possibly matching TRBD1 (6 bases). The sequencing input was PBMCs. Here the CDR3 reads CASQTAGATSYEQYF. The CDR3 nucleotides read TGTGCCAGCCAAACCGCAGGGGCAACCTCCTACGAGCAGTACTTC.